This TCR beta chain comes out of a study of T cell responses to AZD1222 COVID-19 vaccine. Study-level points and caveats: Baseline seropositives among AZD1222 recipients totaled only five to seven.

Profiling relied on immunoSEQ multiplex PCR, and the TCRdb table lists in-frame clones only, not all of them. Of fewer than 200,000 clones listed, around 89% were seen once; the top ten hold 25% to 30%. Comment on this clone: Its antigen is undetermined.

The germline gives CDR1 MGHDK, CDR2 SYGVNS. V shed 2 bases and J 5 bases; nucleotides not matched to a gene: 4. CDR3 length: 15 residues. Pooling of second doses given at about 4 or about 12 weeks was done. Sequences were derived from peripheral blood, sampled 28 days after the second AZD1222 dose. The V gene is TRBV25-1, the J gene TRBJ2-1, with 9 bases matching TRBD2. This receptor was taken from an adult who received the AZD1222 COVID-19 vaccine. The CDR3 here is CASSEVAGVDNEQFF. Written as DNA, the CDR3 is TGTGCCAGCAGTGAAGTAGCGGGAGTAGACAATGAGCAGTTCTTC.